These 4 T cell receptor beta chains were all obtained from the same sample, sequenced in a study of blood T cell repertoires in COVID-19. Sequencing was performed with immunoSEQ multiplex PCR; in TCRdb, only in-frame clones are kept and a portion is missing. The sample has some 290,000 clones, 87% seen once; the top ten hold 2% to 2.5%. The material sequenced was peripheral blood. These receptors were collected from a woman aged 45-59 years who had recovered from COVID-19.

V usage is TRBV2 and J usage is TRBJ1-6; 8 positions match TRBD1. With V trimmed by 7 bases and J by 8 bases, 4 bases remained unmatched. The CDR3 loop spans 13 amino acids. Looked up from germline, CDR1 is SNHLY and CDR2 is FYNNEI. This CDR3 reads CASKTGVDSPLHF. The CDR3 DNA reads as TGTGCCAGCAAGACAGGGGTAGATTCACCCCTCCACTTT.

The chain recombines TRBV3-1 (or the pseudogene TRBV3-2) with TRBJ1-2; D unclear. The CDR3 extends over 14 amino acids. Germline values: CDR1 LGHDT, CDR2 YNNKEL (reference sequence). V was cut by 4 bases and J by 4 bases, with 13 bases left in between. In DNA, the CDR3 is TGTGCCAGCAGCCCTCCCCGGGATGGCTATGGCTACACCTTC. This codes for CASSPPRDGYGYTF.

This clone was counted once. The CDR3 sequence: CASSLGGGQGETEAFF. DNA for the CDR3: TGTGCCAGCAGCTTAGGGGGTGGACAGGGGGAGACTGAAGCTTTCTTT. The chain uses TRBV11-2 and TRBJ1-1, with 10 bases identical to TRBD1. The V segment lost 1 base and the J segment 5 bases; nucleotides outside the gene matches: 7. This CDR3 has 16 residues. CDR1 SGHAT and CDR2 FQNNGV come from the germline V gene.

The CDR3 is CASSLGTGVTEAFF. CDR3 DNA: TGTGCCAGCAGCTTAGGGACAGGGGTCACTGAAGCTTTCTTT. The J gene is TRBJ1-1, the V gene TRBV11-3, with 9 nucleotides matching TRBD1. With 1 base clipped from V and 4 bases from J, the junction kept 1 base outside the gene matches. Germline CDR1 SGHNT, CDR2 YENEEA. CDR3 length equals 14 residues.